These 8 T cell receptor beta chains were all obtained from the same sample, sequenced in a study of siplizumab effects on memory and regulatory T cells. Data came from immunoSEQ multiplex PCR; TCRdb stores just in-frame clones and leaves some out. The table includes 70,000 or so clones, about 89% detected once. The specimen was CD8+ T cells sorted from blood. These receptors all come from a human donor in good health.

J is TRBJ2-2 and V is TRBV6-5, with a possible D match to TRBD1 (5 bases). Per the germline V gene, CDR1 is MNHEY and CDR2 is SVGAGI. This CDR3 comprises 13 residues. The germline V and J ends were trimmed by 7 bases and 6 bases, with 12 bases remaining between them. In DNA form, the CDR3 reads TGTGCCAGCACACTCAGGGTACCCGGGGAGCTGTTTTTT. Protein product: CASTLRVPGELFF.

The rearrangement links TRBV7-9 to TRBJ1-2; 9 bases line up with TRBD1. With 2 bases clipped from V and 6 bases from J, the junction kept 10 bases outside the gene matches. The germline V gene has CDR1 SEHNR and CDR2 FQNEAQ (reference sequence). This CDR3 is built from 16 residues. This chain's CDR3 is CASSLRGTGIIDGYTF. The CDR3 DNA follows: TGTGCCAGCAGCTTAAGAGGGACAGGGATAATTGATGGCTACACCTTC.

This clone occurred once. The chain joins TRBV10-1 to TRBJ1-5; a weak D match, TRBD1 (6 bases). Trimming removed 2 bases at V and 6 bases at J, with 11 bases between. This CDR3 is 14 amino acids long. Germline V gives CDR1 WNHNN, CDR2 SYGVQD (reference sequence). Here the CDR3 reads CASSETGMAQPQHF. CDR3 in DNA: TGCGCCAGCAGTGAGACAGGGATGGCTCAGCCCCAGCATTTT.

The chain couples TRBV4-2 to TRBJ1-5; D unresolved. CDR1 LGHNA and CDR2 YNFKEQ come from the germline V gene. CDR3 length: 15 amino acids. V lost 1 base to trimming and J lost 0 bases, with 7 bases between them. The CDR3 DNA follows: TGTGCCAGCAGCCAAGGGGTAGGTAGCAATCAGCCCCAGCATTTT. Translated, it gives CASSQGVGSNQPQHF.

The chain recombines TRBV27 with TRBJ2-1; 8 bases match TRBD2. V shed 3 bases, J shed 0 bases, and the junction held 1 base outside the gene matches. Germline V gives CDR1 MNHEY, CDR2 SMNVEV (reference sequence). This CDR3 comprises 15 residues. CDR3 bases: TGTGCCAGCAGTTTCGGGACTAGCTCCTACAATGAGCAGTTCTTC. Translating it yields CASSFGTSSYNEQFF.

This chain uses TRBV6-1 with TRBJ2-7; D ambiguous. Germline V gene lookup returns CDR1 MNHNS and CDR2 SASEGT. The CDR3 covers 11 residues. V was clipped by 3 bases and J by 3 bases, with 3 bases between them. The CDR3 spells CASSDGYEQYF. The CDR3, as DNA: TGTGCCAGCAGTGACGGCTACGAGCAGTACTTC.

J is TRBJ2-3 and V is TRBV4-1; D unresolved. This CDR3 is 14 amino acids long. CDR1 is MGHRA, CDR2 YSYEKL, per germline. V was clipped by 1 base and J by 6 bases, with 11 bases between them. Written as DNA, the CDR3 is TGCGCCAGCAGCCAAGTTCTCCCCTCGGATACGCAGTATTTT. Translation gives CASSQVLPSDTQYF.

The chain joins TRBV5-1 to TRBJ2-1; TRBD2 agrees at 8 bases. The J segment lost 3 bases and the V segment lost 4 bases, leaving 6 bases of the junction unmatched. The germline gives CDR1 SGHRS, CDR2 YFSETQ. The CDR3 contains 15 residues. The CDR3 nucleotides are TGCGCCAGCAGCCCGGGGAGCGGGAGCTACAATGAGCAGTTCTTC. As protein: CASSPGSGSYNEQFF.